These 21 T cell receptor beta chains were all obtained from the same sample, sequenced in a study of shared clonotypes between healthy human individuals. Profiling relied on immunoSEQ multiplex PCR, and the TCRdb table lists in-frame clones only, not all of them. Of 550,000 to 800,000 clones listed, under 80% were seen once; the top ten hold more than 1.5%. Material for sequencing was memory CD4+ T cells sorted from blood. Sample subset: CD45RA-negative fraction. All receptors come from a woman aged 25 to 45 in good health.

This clone appeared once. Other nucleotide sequences from this sample produce the same CDR3. The V gene is TRBV5-1, the J gene TRBJ2-1; TRBD2 aligns across 8 bases. CDR1 SGHRS and CDR2 YFSETQ come from the germline V gene. The CDR3 runs to 15 residues. The V gene end was trimmed by 4 bases and the J gene end by 4 bases; junction bases not matched to a gene: 7. The CDR3 sequence: CASSVATSGYNEQFF. Here the CDR3 DNA reads TGCGCCAGCAGCGTCGCCACTAGCGGTTACAATGAGCAGTTCTTC.

This clone was observed once. The rearrangement links TRBV25-1 to TRBJ1-5, with unresolved D. The CDR3 totals 14 residues. V was pared by 8 bases and J by 2 bases, with 13 bases between. Germline V gene data show CDR1 as MGHDK and CDR2 as SYGVNS. The CDR3, as DNA: TGTGCCAGCCGACCGGCGGATGGCAATCAGCCCCAGCATTTT. It yields the protein CASRPADGNQPQHF. Full variable domain (missing parts from reference TRBV25-1 and TRBJ1-5): EADIYQTPRYLVIGTGKKITLECSQTMGHDKMYWYQQDPGMELHLIHYSYGVNSTEKGDLSSESTVSRIRTEHFPLTLESARPSHTSQYLCASRPADGNQPQHFGDGTRLSIL.

The chain carries TRBV5-1 and TRBJ2-5; D unclear. V dropped 0 bases and J dropped 1 base, with 7 bases sitting between them. The germline CDR1 and CDR2 sequences are SGHRS and YFSETQ. This CDR3 region has 14 residues. The CDR3 loop is CASSLGWGQETQYF. CDR3 bases: TGCGCCAGCAGCTTGGGTTGGGGCCAAGAGACCCAGTACTTC.

This chain links TRBV11-2 with TRBJ1-1; tentatively, D is TRBD1 (6 bases). The V end was cut by 8 bases, the J end by 4 bases, with 11 bases between. This CDR3 has 12 residues. CDR1 is SGHAT and CDR2 is FQNNGV in the germline V gene. The CDR3: CASQRGGTEAFF. The CDR3 DNA sequence: TGTGCCAGCCAGAGAGGGGGCACTGAAGCTTTCTTT.

The chain employs TRBV28 and TRBJ2-7; TRBD2 matches at 8 bases. The V segment lost 3 bases and the J segment 7 bases; nucleotides outside the gene matches: 14. The germline CDR1 and CDR2 sequences are MDHEN and SYDVKM. This CDR3 is 16 amino acids long. The CDR3 bases are TGTGCCAGCAGTTTGGGAGCGGGAGCCCTCGCCAGAGAGCAGTACTTC. Encoded protein: CASSLGAGALAREQYF.

This chain connects TRBV2 to TRBJ1-4; D ambiguous. There are 15 residues in the CDR3. Germline-derived CDR1 and CDR2 are SNHLY and FYNNEI. V was pared by 1 base and J by 6 bases, with 12 bases between. CDR3 in amino acids: CASSEGEDIHEKLFF. The CDR3 DNA is TGTGCCAGCAGTGAAGGGGAGGATATACATGAAAAACTGTTTTTT.

The chain carries TRBV28 and TRBJ2-4; TRBD2 might be the D (7 bases). The CDR3 totals 17 residues. Germline assignment: CDR1 MDHEN and CDR2 SYDVKM. Trimming cost V 7 bases and J 3 bases, with 22 bases left between them. The CDR3, as DNA: TGTGCCAGCATCCCCGTGGGGGGGACAAAAGGCAAAAACATTCAGTACTTC. Residues: CASIPVGGTKGKNIQYF.

Worth noting for this clone: The sample carries other DNA sequences with the same CDR3. This chain joins TRBV11-2 and TRBJ2-5; the D gene is possibly TRBD1 (5 bases). V was trimmed by 1 base and J by 5 bases, leaving 5 bases between them. The germline gives CDR1 SGHAT, CDR2 FQNNGV. This CDR3 has 12 residues. CDR3 amino acids: CASSLAGETQYF. The CDR3 region has the DNA TGTGCCAGCAGCTTAGCAGGGGAGACCCAGTACTTC. Complete variable domain (other parts from reference TRBV11-2 and TRBJ2-5): EAGVAQSPRYKIIEKRQSVAFWCNPISGHATLYWYQQILGQGPKLLIQFQNNGVVDDSQLPKDRFSAERLKGVDSTLKIQPAKLEDSAVYLCASSLAGETQYFGPGTRLLVL.

There are a few counts of this clone. J is TRBJ2-4 and V is TRBV4-2, with D possibly being TRBD2 (6 bases). This CDR3 contains 17 residues. The germline V gene encodes CDR1 LGHNA and CDR2 YNFKEQ. The V gene lost 0 bases and the J gene lost 0 bases, with 12 bases spanning the gap. CDR3: CASSQEWRGLAKNIQYF. CDR3 sequence (DNA): TGTGCCAGCAGCCAAGAATGGAGGGGTCTAGCCAAAAACATTCAGTACTTC.

The genes are TRBV6-5 and TRBJ1-1; TRBD1 aligns across 7 bases. The ends lost 2 bases at V and 4 bases at J; junction bases unmatched: 7. The length of the CDR3 is 15 residues. CDR1 and CDR2 (germline): MNHEY, SVGAGI. CDR3 amino acids: CASSYGQGVVTEAFF. CDR3 DNA sequence: TGTGCCAGCAGTTACGGCCAGGGGGTGGTCACTGAAGCTTTCTTT.

The DNA for the CDR3 is TGTGCCAGCAGCAGAAGACAGGGACCTAATGAAAAACTGTTTTTT. Its translation is CASSRRQGPNEKLFF. The rearrangement uses TRBV5-6 and TRBJ1-4, with 7 bases fitting TRBD1. Trimming took 4 bases from V and 3 from J; bases not matched to a gene: 6. Germline V CDR1 and CDR2: SGHDT, YYEEEE. The CDR3 length is 15 residues.

This clone was picked up many times. The chain joins TRBV19 to TRBJ1-5, with TRBD1 matching 8 bases. V was clipped by 6 bases and J by 5 bases; unmatched bases: 6. This CDR3 spans 14 amino acids. Germline CDR1 and CDR2: LNHDA and SQIVND (reference sequence). CDR3 amino acids: CASRVQGAYQPQHF. In DNA form, the CDR3 reads TGTGCCAGTAGGGTTCAGGGGGCGTATCAGCCCCAGCATTTT. Together with reference TRBV19 and TRBJ1-5, the CDR3 gives the full variable domain: DGGITQSPKYLFRKEGQNVTLSCEQNLNHDAMYWYRQDPGQGLRLIYYSQIVNDFQKGDIAEGYSVSREKKESFPLTVTSAQKNPTAFYLCASRVQGAYQPQHFGDGTRLSIL.

CDR3 DNA sequence: TGTGCCAGCAGCTTAGTTGTGGGGACAGGGGTCACAGATACGCAGTATTTT. It yields the protein CASSLVVGTGVTDTQYF. This sequence joins TRBV7-9 and TRBJ2-3; 10 bases are a match to TRBD1. Germline CDR1 and CDR2: SEHNR and FQNEAQ (reference sequence). Trimming at V came to 1 base and at J to 2 bases, leaving 6 bases not matched to a gene. The CDR3 is made up of 17 amino acids.

V is TRBV5-8 and J is TRBJ2-3; tentative D call: TRBD2 (6 bases). Looked up from germline, CDR1 is SGHTS and CDR2 is YDEGEE. V shed 0 bases and J shed 5 bases, with 13 bases lying between them. This CDR3 spans 15 amino acids. CDR3 loop: CASSLVSGVGDTQYF. The CDR3 region has the DNA TGTGCCAGCAGCTTGGTGTCGGGAGTGGGAGATACGCAGTATTTT.

The J gene is TRBJ2-1, the V gene TRBV27; tentatively, D is TRBD1 or TRBD2 (6 bases each). The CDR3 is made up of 13 amino acids. Trimming took 0 bases from V and 9 from J, leaving 9 bases between them. Germline CDR1 is MNHEY and CDR2 is SMNVEV (reference sequence). DNA of the CDR3: TGTGCCAGCAGTTTATCGAAGGGGGGTGAGCAGTTCTTC. Translated: CASSLSKGGEQFF.

The chain is built from TRBV7-9 and TRBJ1-3; possibly TRBD1 for D (5 bases). V was pared by 3 bases and J by 7 bases, with 13 bases between. The CDR3 covers 14 residues. The germline V gene encodes CDR1 SEHNR and CDR2 FQNEAQ (reference sequence). The CDR3 DNA sequence: TGTGCCAGCAGCTTGTCCCGCGGGACGAACACCATATATTTT. Translating it yields CASSLSRGTNTIYF.

The rearrangement uses TRBV6-5 and TRBJ1-2; D is ambiguous. CDR3 size: 16 residues. The V end was cut by 1 base, the J end by 2 bases, with 14 bases between. Germline-derived CDR1 and CDR2 are MNHEY and SVGAGI. The DNA of the CDR3 is TGTGCCAGCAGTTACTTTCCTAGCCGGCAAAACTATGGCTACACCTTC. Translated: CASSYFPSRQNYGYTF.

The J gene is TRBJ2-7, the V gene TRBV5-4; 9 bases line up with TRBD2. V gave up 0 bases and J gave up 5 bases; unmatched junction bases: 6. Germline lookup yields CDR1 SGHNT and CDR2 YYREEE (reference sequence). CDR3 size: 15 residues. CDR3 protein: CASSLGGRARNEQYF. DNA for the CDR3: TGTGCCAGCAGCTTGGGCGGGAGGGCTCGGAACGAGCAGTACTTC.

This clone was found a few times. V gene TRBV13 combines with J gene TRBJ2-3, with TRBD1 as a possible D gene (7 bases). The CDR3 is made up of 15 amino acids. The V end lost 1 base, the J end lost 3 bases, and 11 bases lay between the germline ends. Germline CDR1 is PRHDT and CDR2 is FYEKMQ (reference sequence). This chain's CDR3 is CASSLAQGGTDTQYF. As DNA, the CDR3 is TGTGCCAGCAGCTTAGCTCAGGGGGGAACAGATACGCAGTATTTT.

This clone was found once. The V call is TRBV2, the J call TRBJ1-3; D is perhaps TRBD1 (5 bases). This CDR3 spans 15 amino acids. CDR1 and CDR2 from the germline V gene are SNHLY and FYNNEI. V was pared by 5 bases and J by 2 bases, with 13 bases between. The CDR3 DNA reads TGTGCCAGCAGTCGACTGGGGGGGGCTGGAAACACCATATATTTT. Its protein is CASSRLGGAGNTIYF.

This rearrangement joins TRBV19 to TRBJ2-4, with D maybe TRBD1 (6 bases). The CDR3 runs 15 residues. CDR1 and CDR2 (germline): LNHDA, SQIVND (reference sequence). Trimming took off 6 bases at V and 0 bases at J, with 12 bases between the two ends. For the CDR3, the DNA is TGTGCCAGTAGAACAGGGAGTGGAGCCAAAAACATTCAGTACTTC. This gives the protein CASRTGSGAKNIQYF.